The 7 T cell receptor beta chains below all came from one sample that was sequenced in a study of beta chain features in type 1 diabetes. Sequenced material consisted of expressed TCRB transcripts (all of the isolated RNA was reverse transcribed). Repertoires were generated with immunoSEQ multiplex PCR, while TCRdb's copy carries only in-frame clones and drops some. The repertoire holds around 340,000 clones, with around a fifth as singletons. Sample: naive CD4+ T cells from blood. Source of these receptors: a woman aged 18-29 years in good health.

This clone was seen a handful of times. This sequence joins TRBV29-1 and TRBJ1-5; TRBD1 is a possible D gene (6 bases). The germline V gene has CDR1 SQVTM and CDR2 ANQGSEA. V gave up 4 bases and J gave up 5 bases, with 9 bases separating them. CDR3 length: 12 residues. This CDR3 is CSVGTEYQPQHF. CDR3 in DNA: TGCAGCGTTGGGACAGAATATCAGCCCCAGCATTTT.

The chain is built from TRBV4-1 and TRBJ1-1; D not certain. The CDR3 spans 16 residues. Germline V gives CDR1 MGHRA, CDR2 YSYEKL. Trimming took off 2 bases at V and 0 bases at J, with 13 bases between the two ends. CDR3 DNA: TGCGCCAGCAGCCAATCCCGGTCCACCATGAACACTGAAGCTTTCTTT. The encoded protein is CASSQSRSTMNTEAFF.

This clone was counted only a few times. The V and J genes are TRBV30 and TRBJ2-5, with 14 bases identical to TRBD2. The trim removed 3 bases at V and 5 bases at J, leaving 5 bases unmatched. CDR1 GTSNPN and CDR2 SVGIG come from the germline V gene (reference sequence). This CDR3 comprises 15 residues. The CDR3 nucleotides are TGTGCCTGGAGCCTGGGACTAGCGGGAGTGGAGACCCAGTACTTC. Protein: CAWSLGLAGVETQYF.

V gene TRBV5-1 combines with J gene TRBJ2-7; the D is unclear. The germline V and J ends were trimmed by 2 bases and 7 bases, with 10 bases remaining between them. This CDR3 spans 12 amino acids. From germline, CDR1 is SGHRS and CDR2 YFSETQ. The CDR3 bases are TGCGCCAGCAGCTTCGTCAACATGGAGCAGTACTTC. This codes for CASSFVNMEQYF.

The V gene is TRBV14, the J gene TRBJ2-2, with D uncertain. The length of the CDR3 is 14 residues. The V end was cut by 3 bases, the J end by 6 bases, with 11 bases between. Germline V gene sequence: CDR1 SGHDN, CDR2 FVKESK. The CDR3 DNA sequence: TGTGCCAGCAGCCAGGGCTCACACCCCGGGGAGCTGTTTTTT. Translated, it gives CASSQGSHPGELFF.

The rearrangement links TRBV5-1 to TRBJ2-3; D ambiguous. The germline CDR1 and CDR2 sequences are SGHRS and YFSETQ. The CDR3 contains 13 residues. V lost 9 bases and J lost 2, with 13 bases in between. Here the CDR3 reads CATKRSATDTQYF. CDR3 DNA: TGCGCCACCAAACGGAGCGCCACAGATACGCAGTATTTT.

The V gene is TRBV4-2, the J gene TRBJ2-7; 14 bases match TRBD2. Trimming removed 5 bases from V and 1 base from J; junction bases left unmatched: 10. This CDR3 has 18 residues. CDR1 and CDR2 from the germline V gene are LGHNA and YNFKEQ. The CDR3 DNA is TGTGCCAGCAGCGAGGGACTAGCGGGAGCCACTCAGTCCTACGAGCAGTACTTC. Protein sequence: CASSEGLAGATQSYEQYF.